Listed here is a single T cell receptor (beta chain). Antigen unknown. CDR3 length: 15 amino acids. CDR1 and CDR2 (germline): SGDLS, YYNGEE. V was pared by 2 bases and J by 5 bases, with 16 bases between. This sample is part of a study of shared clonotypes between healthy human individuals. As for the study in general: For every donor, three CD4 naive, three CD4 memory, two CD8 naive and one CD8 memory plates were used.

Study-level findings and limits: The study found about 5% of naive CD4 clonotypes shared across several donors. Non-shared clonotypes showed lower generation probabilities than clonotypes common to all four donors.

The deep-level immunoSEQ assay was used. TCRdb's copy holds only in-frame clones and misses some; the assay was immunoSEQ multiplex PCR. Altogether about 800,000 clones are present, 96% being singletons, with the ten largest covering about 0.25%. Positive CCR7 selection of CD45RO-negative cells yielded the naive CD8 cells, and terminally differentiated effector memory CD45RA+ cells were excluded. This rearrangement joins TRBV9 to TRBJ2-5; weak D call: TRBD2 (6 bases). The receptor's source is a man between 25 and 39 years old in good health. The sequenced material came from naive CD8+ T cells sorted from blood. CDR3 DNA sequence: TGTGCCAGCAGCGTCTCATCGGGAGTGGCGGAGACCCAGTACTTC. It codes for CASSVSSGVAETQYF.